This T cell receptor (beta chain) emerged from a study of post-analysis software for immune sequencing data. In regard to this clonotype: Its antigen is unidentified.

The authors incorporated unique molecular identifiers into the TCR beta cDNA libraries. Each sample of roughly 0.95 to 10 million input T cells yielded roughly 500,000 cDNA molecules, so each molecule approximated one T cell. TCRdb itself ran the PCR reads through MiXCR, one entry per CDR3 protein. Of roughly 650,000 distinct CDR3 sequences in the sample, around 64% were seen once. General study points: F measure clustering grouped samples strongly by preparation batch. Relative to controls, patients had a handful of TRBV segments at higher frequency, with TRBV5-6, TRBV5-1 and TRBV20-1 among these.

Germline loops: CDR1 SNHLY, CDR2 FYNNEI. The ends were cut back, 6 bases at V and 9 bases at J, with 9 bases in the middle. The CDR3 loop spans 11 amino acids. The receptor's source is a girl aged 2 to 9 with multiple sclerosis. The sequencing sample was made of blood. J is TRBJ2-1 and V is TRBV2; no clear D. Written as DNA, the CDR3 is TGTGCCAGCAGGGCTGGCCCTGAGCAGTTCTTC. It yields the protein CASRAGPEQFF.